The 10 T cell receptor beta chains below come from one sample, sequenced in a study of blood T cells in healthy people across ages. A second PCR, run for about 7 to 11 cycles, used a sample-barcoded 5' primer plus a J-beta primer mix. From the 5' RACE reads, TCRdb called clonotypes with MiXCR, one entry per CDR3 protein. The data show approximately 770,000 distinct CDR3 sequences, 58% seen once. The sample was blood. The source is a man aged 25-45 years in good health.

The chain links TRBV29-1 to TRBJ2-7, with a weak D call TRBD2 (6 bases). CDR1 SQVTM and CDR2 ANQGSEA come from the germline V gene. The V end was cut by 0 bases, the J end by 3 bases, with 9 bases between. The length of the CDR3 is 13 residues. The DNA for the CDR3 is TGCAGCGTTGAAGATCGGAGGGACTACGAGCAGTACTTC. Translation gives CSVEDRRDYEQYF.

The CDR3 DNA reads TGCAGTGCTAGTTCCAGGGGGCACGGGGAGCCCCAGCATTTT. The encoded protein is CSASSRGHGEPQHF. The chain couples TRBV20-1 to TRBJ1-5, with 8 bases fitting TRBD1. Germline V gives CDR1 DFQATT, CDR2 SNEGSKA (reference sequence). The junction had 9 bases not matched to a gene; V was cut back by 3 bases and J by 8 bases. The CDR3 has 14 amino acids.

The V and J genes are TRBV12-3 or TRBV12-4 and TRBJ2-7, with D possibly called TRBD1 or TRBD2 (5 bases each). Trimming cost V 1 base and J 7 bases, with 14 bases left between them. The CDR3 is 14 amino acids. CDR3 protein: CASSLGGTQGEQYF. The CDR3 bases are TGTGCCAGCAGTTTAGGAGGGACGCAGGGTGAGCAGTACTTC.

The chain has TRBV10-1 and TRBJ2-1, with D possibly TRBD1 on 5 matching bases. The germline V gene encodes CDR1 WNHNN and CDR2 SYGVQD (reference sequence). V was shortened by 6 bases and J by 0 bases, with 15 bases between the two germline ends. This CDR3 is built from 16 residues. This CDR3 reads CASRYFDRSSYNEQFF. CDR3 nucleotides: TGCGCCAGCAGGTATTTCGACAGAAGCTCCTACAATGAGCAGTTCTTC.

J is TRBJ2-1 and V is TRBV30; the D is unclear. Germline values: CDR1 GTSNPN, CDR2 SVGIG (reference sequence). The CDR3 contains 11 residues. The V end was cut by 2 bases, the J end by 9 bases, with 8 bases between. The chain's CDR3 is CAWSFGFEQFF. DNA for the CDR3: TGTGCCTGGAGTTTCGGGTTTGAGCAGTTCTTC.

This clonotype showed up just a few times. This sequence joins TRBV10-3 and TRBJ2-5; 7 bases fit TRBD1. After removal of 3 bases from V and 11 bases from J, the junction contained 12 bases not matched to a gene. Germline V gene lookup returns CDR1 ENHRY and CDR2 SYGVKD. This CDR3 spans 14 amino acids. CDR3 bases: TGTGCCATCAGTGAAGGGGGCTATCTAGAAGAGCAGTACTTC. This sequence encodes CAISEGGYLEEQYF.

This chain connects TRBV15 to TRBJ1-1; D is unclear. In germline, CDR1 is LNHNV, CDR2 YYDKDF (reference sequence). The CDR3 extends over 12 amino acids. V was pared by 3 bases and J by 5 bases, with 7 bases between. The CDR3 reads CATSSYRTEAFF. The CDR3 nucleotides read TGTGCCACCAGCAGTTATAGGACTGAAGCTTTCTTT.

V and J are TRBV12-3 or TRBV12-4 and TRBJ2-7; 8 positions match TRBD2. The CDR3 length is 17 residues. V shed 6 bases and J 5 bases; nucleotides not matched to a gene: 18. CDR3 DNA: TGTGCCAGCAGCCAGACTATCGGGGGGGGGCTCTTGGACGAGCAGTACTTC. This translates into CASSQTIGGGLLDEQYF.

The chain carries TRBV18 and TRBJ2-1; TRBD2 matches at 8 bases. Losses at the gene ends were 3 bases for V and 8 bases for J; bases not matched to a gene: 6. The V gene's germline CDR1 is KGHSH and CDR2 LQKENI. This CDR3 comprises 14 residues. The CDR3 sequence is CASSPGLVEHEQFF. Written as DNA, the CDR3 is TGTGCCAGCTCACCGGGACTAGTAGAGCATGAGCAGTTCTTC.

The chain joins TRBV12-3 or TRBV12-4 to TRBJ2-1; 7 positions match TRBD2. This CDR3 region has 11 residues. V lost 6 bases, J lost 14 bases, and 7 bases stayed unmatched. For the CDR3, the DNA is TGTGCCAGCAGGCTGGGGGGGACGAAGTTCTTC. It yields the protein CASRLGGTKFF.